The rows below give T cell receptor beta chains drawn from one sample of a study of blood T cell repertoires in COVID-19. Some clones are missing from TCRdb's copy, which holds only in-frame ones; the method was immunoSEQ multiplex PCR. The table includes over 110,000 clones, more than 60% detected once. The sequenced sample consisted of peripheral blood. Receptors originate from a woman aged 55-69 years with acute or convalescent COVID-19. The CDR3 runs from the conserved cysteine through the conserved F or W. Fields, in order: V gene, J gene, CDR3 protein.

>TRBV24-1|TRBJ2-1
CATSESDSNEQFF
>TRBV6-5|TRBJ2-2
CASRAGVNTGELFF
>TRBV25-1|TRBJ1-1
CASRQTGGIVEAFF
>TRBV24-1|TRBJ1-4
CATSDLQDSTHRGAANEKLFF
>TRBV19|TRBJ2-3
CASSIDPGGAQYF
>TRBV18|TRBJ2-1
CASSPLVSGLGNEQFF
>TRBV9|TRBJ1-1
CASSVGHLGPDTAFF
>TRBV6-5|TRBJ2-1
CASTERIGRGEQFF
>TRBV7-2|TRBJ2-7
CASSLATLAALYEQYF
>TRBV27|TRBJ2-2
CARDRGPQSVTGELFF